This TCR beta chain is drawn from a study of molecular identifiers for immune sequencing clone quantification. In the study overall: Four portions were sequenced after RNA from about 20,000 or 100,000 naive CD8 cells was split five ways in replicates. Findings of the study overall: Reportedly, one cell's Jurkat TCR RNA was detected within 1,100,000 naive CD8 cells.

This clonotype was recorded many times. Its cognate antigen is unknown. Germline V gene lookup returns CDR1 MDHEN and CDR2 SYDVKM. Between the trimmed V and J ends, which lost 6 bases and 0 bases, there was a span of 8 bases. The CDR3 contains 13 residues. Making the bulk TCR libraries relied on previously described methods and listed TCR primers. TCRdb recomputed calls from the PCR reads with MiXCR, one row per CDR3 protein. The sample shows nearly 650,000 distinct CDR3 sequences, about 25% of them seen only once. The V call is TRBV28, the J call TRBJ1-1; perhaps TRBD1 as D (6 bases). The source of this sequence is a human donor in good health. Some libraries in this study had Jurkat cell RNA spiked in. Sequencing used naive CD8+ T cells from blood, with Jurkat cell RNA spiked in. Described subset: FACS-sorted CD8+CD4-CCR7+CD45RA+ naive T cells. The CDR3 nucleotides read TGTGCCAGCAGCCGGACAGTGAACACTGAAGCTTTCTTT. The encoded protein is CASSRTVNTEAFF.